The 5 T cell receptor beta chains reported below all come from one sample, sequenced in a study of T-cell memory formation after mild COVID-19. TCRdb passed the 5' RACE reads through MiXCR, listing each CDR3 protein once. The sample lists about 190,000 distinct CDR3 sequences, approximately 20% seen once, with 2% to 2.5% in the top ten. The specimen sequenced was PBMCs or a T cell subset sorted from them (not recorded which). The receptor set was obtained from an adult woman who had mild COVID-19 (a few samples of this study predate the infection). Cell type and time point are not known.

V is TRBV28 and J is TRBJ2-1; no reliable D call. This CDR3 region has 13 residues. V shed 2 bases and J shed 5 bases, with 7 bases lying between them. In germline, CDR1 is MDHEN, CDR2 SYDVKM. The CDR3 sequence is CASSLIGNNEQFF. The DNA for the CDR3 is TGTGCCAGCAGTTTAATCGGAAACAATGAGCAGTTCTTC. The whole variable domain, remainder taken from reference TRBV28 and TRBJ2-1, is DVKVTQSSRYLVKRTGEKVFLECVQDMDHENMFWYRQDPGLGLRLIYFSYDVKMKEKGDIPEGYSVSREKKERFSLILESASTNQTSMYLCASSLIGNNEQFFGPGTRLTVL.

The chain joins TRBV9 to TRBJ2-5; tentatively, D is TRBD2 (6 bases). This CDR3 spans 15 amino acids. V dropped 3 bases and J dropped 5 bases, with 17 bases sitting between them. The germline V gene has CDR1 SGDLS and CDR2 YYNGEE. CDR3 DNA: TGTGCCAGCAGCGGAAAAGCGGGTAACGAGGAGACCCAGTACTTC. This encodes CASSGKAGNEETQYF.

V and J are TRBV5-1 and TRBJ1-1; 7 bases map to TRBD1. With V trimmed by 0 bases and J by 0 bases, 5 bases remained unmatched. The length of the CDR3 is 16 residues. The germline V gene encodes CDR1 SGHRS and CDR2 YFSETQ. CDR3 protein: CASSLAGGQLNTEAFF. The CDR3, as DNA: TGCGCCAGCAGCTTGGCAGGGGGACAGTTGAACACTGAAGCTTTCTTT.

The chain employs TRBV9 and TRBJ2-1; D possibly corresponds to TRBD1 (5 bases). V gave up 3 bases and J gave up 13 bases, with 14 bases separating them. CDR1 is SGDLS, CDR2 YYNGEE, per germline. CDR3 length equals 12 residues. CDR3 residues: CASSAPGPRQFF. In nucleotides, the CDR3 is TGTGCCAGCAGCGCTCCAGGGCCAAGACAGTTCTTC.

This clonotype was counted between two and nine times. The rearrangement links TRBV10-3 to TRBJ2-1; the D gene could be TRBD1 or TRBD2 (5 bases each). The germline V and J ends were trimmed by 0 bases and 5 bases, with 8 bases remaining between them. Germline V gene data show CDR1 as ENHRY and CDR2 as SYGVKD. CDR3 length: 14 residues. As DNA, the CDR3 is TGTGCCATCAGTGAGTCGGGACGGAACAATGAGCAGTTCTTC. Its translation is CAISESGRNNEQFF.